The 30 T cell receptor beta chains below were found in one sample sequenced in a study of T cells in women clearing cervical HPV infection. The repertoire was sequenced with immunoSEQ multiplex PCR; TCRdb's copy has only in-frame clones and lacks some. The table for this sample gives fewer than 40,000 clones. The sample was blood buffy coat. These receptors were taken from a woman between 18 and 75 years old with a cervical HPV16 infection that either progressed to CIN3+ or cleared (not recorded which).

In the case of this clone: The read finishes 3 residues shy of the CDR3 end, and the germline J gene is used to complete it. The rearrangement joins TRBV5-1 to TRBJ1-3; 7 bases line up with TRBD1. V lost 3 bases and J lost 2; bases outside the gene matches: 8. The CDR3 totals 16 residues. Germline lookup yields CDR1 SGHRS and CDR2 YFSETQ. CDR3 bases read: TGCGCCAGCAGCTCCGGACAGGCTGGGCCTGGAAACACC. Amino acid sequence: CASSSGQAGPGNT. The full-length CDR3 reads as CASSSGQAGPGNTIYF.

About this clone itself: The read halts 3 residues ahead of the CDR3 end, with the missing end drawn from the germline J gene. The chain links TRBV5-5 to TRBJ2-7; D remains ambiguous. The CDR3 contains 12 residues. Trimming left V 4 bases short and J 0 bases short, with 5 bases between. Germline-derived CDR1 and CDR2 are SGHKS and YYEKEE (reference sequence). CDR3 bases read: TGTGCCAGCAGCGCCAGCTCCTACGAG. Its translation: CASSASSYE. The complete CDR3 reads CASSASSYEQYF.

Regarding this clone: The CDR3 end falls 3 residues outside the read, so it is completed with the germline J gene. The chain recombines TRBV29-1 with TRBJ1-4; 9 nucleotides line up with TRBD1. The V gene end was trimmed by 4 bases and the J gene end by 7 bases; junction bases not matched to a gene: 4. Germline V lookup: CDR1 SQVTM, CDR2 ANQGSEA. The CDR3 is 13 amino acids. The DNA read from the CDR3 is TGCAGCGTTGTTGGGACAGGGAGTGAAAAA. Translated: CSVVGTGSEK. The complete CDR3 protein is CSVVGTGSEKLFF.

As concerns this clone: The read falls 3 residues short of the CDR3 end, and the missing part is taken from the germline J gene. The V gene is TRBV14, the J gene TRBJ2-1; TRBD2 matches 7 bases. The CDR3 runs to 14 residues. The V gene's germline CDR1 is SGHDN and CDR2 FVKESK. Germline trimming cut 1 base from V and 9 bases from J; bases unmatched to any gene: 6. The CDR3 DNA, read in part, is TGTGCCAGCAGCCAAGTAGGAAGCGGGGCTGAG. Translated: CASSQVGSGAE. The entire CDR3 sequence reads CASSQVGSGAEQFF.

As concerns this clone: The read ends 3 residues shy of where the CDR3 ends; the end is completed using the germline J gene. This chain connects TRBV5-6 to TRBJ1-2; D possibly corresponds to TRBD1 (6 bases). The germline gives CDR1 SGHDT, CDR2 YYEEEE. Trimming removed 6 bases from V and 7 bases from J, with 16 bases in between. This CDR3 is built from 13 residues. The part of the CDR3 DNA that was read is TGTGCCAGCACCCGGGGAGGGGGGGTTGGC. Amino acids: CASTRGGGVG. The full CDR3 is CASTRGGGVGYTF.

Turning to this clone: From the germline J gene comes the end of the CDR3, since the read stops 3 residues before it. This sequence joins TRBV6-2 or TRBV6-3 and TRBJ1-6; 8 positions match TRBD1. The CDR3 spans 14 residues. J gave up 7 bases and V 8 bases, and 7 bases lay outside the gene matches. Germline CDR1 is MNHEY and CDR2 is SVGEGT. The sequenced part of the CDR3 DNA is TGTGCCAGCGCTCGGGACAGGCCAAATTCACCC. Amino acids: CASARDRPNSP. The CDR3 as a whole reads CASARDRPNSPLHF.

In regard to this clone: The read gets to within 3 residues of the CDR3 end, and the germline J gene fills in the rest. This chain connects TRBV12-3 or TRBV12-4 to TRBJ1-5; tentatively, D is TRBD1 (5 bases). This CDR3 is built from 15 residues. The ends were cut back, 6 bases at V and 0 bases at J, with 12 bases in the middle. The DNA read from the CDR3 is TGTGCCAGCAGCCTTTCCAGGGCTAGCAATCAGCCC. Translation gives CASSLSRASNQP. The entire CDR3 sequence reads CASSLSRASNQPQHF.

To note about this clone: The CDR3 is cut off 3 residues early in the read; its end comes from the germline J gene. The V call is TRBV5-4, the J call TRBJ2-3; tentatively, D is TRBD1 (5 bases). This CDR3 contains 15 residues. The V gene lost 0 bases and the J gene lost 4 bases, with 12 bases spanning the gap. Germline CDR1 SGHNT, CDR2 YYREEE (reference sequence). The part of the CDR3 DNA that was read is TGTGCCAGCAGCTTGGCGGGCACAGGTTCAGATACG. It yields the protein CASSLAGTGSDT. The complete CDR3 protein is CASSLAGTGSDTQYF.

A note on this clone: The CDR3 end is not reached by the read, which stops 3 residues before it; the germline J gene fills it in. The genes are TRBV24-1 and TRBJ2-2; 9 positions match TRBD1. This CDR3 region has 14 residues. Germline loops: CDR1 KGHDR, CDR2 SFDVKD. V was pared by 7 bases and J by 4 bases, with 3 bases of the junction left unmatched. CDR3 DNA, as far as it was read: TGTGCCACCAGAGGACAGGGGAGCACCGGGGAG. This sequence encodes CATRGQGSTGE. The full CDR3 protein reads CATRGQGSTGELFF.

Concerning this clone: Read coverage stops 3 residues before the CDR3 terminus; the germline J gene supplies the remainder. This rearrangement joins TRBV6-4 to TRBJ2-2; TRBD2 matches at 7 bases. The ends lost 6 bases at V and 8 bases at J; junction bases unmatched: 15. From germline, CDR1 is MRHNA and CDR2 SNTAGT. This CDR3 contains 16 residues. The covered CDR3 bases are TGTGCCAGCAGCAAATCTAGCGGCCAGGGCCCGGGGGAG. Translating gives CASSKSSGQGPGE. In full, the CDR3 reads CASSKSSGQGPGELFF.

On this clone itself: The read ends 3 residues before the CDR3 terminus; that terminus is restored from the germline J gene. The gene calls are TRBV5-1 and TRBJ2-7; D is ambiguous. Per the germline V gene, CDR1 is SGHRS and CDR2 is YFSETQ. The CDR3 is 12 amino acids. The ends were cut back, 3 bases at V and 2 bases at J, with 6 bases in the middle. The part of the CDR3 DNA that was read is TGCGCCAGCAGCTCTCGTACCTACGAG. This sequence encodes CASSSRTYE. The whole CDR3 protein reads CASSSRTYEQYF.

As to this clone: The missing CDR3 end, 3 residues past where the read stops, is filled in from the germline J gene. This sequence joins TRBV19 and TRBJ2-2; D not resolved. Germline V lookup: CDR1 LNHDA, CDR2 SQIVND (reference sequence). Trimming stripped 1 base from V and 4 bases from J, with 7 bases between. The CDR3 totals 14 residues. The CDR3 bases that were read are TGTGCCAGTAGTATAGGAGGCTTCACCGGGGAG. Translation: CASSIGGFTGE. The full CDR3 reads CASSIGGFTGELFF. Combining the CDR3 with reference TRBV19 and TRBJ2-2 gives the whole variable domain DGGITQSPKYLFRKEGQNVTLSCEQNLNHDAMYWYRQDPGQGLRLIYYSQIVNDFQKGDIAEGYSVSREKKESFPLTVTSAQKNPTAFYLCASSIGGFTGELFFGEGSRLTVL.

CDR3 amino acids: CASSPRGLGGYTF. The DNA read from the CDR3 is TGTGCCAGCTCCCCCAGGGGGTTGGGAGGC. The V gene is TRBV6-4, the J gene TRBJ1-2; 7 positions match TRBD1. The CDR3 is cut off 3 residues early in the read; its end comes from the germline J gene. This CDR3 contains 13 residues. The germline CDR1 and CDR2 sequences are MRHNA and SNTAGT.

Considering frequency, this clone is medium-sized. The missing CDR3 end, 3 residues past where the read stops, is filled in from the germline J gene. The rearrangement uses TRBV20-1 and TRBJ2-7; 7 bases fit TRBD2. In germline, CDR1 is DFQATT, CDR2 SNEGSKA (reference sequence). J gave up 4 bases and V 6 bases, and 12 bases lay outside the gene matches. This CDR3 contains 14 residues. The CDR3 protein is CSAAGDGTRYEQYF. The part of the CDR3 DNA that was read is TGCAGTGCCGCGGGGGACGGGACTCGGTACGAG.

The CDR3 loop reads CASSQGQLYQETQYF. The sequenced CDR3 bases are TGTGCCAGCAGCCAAGGACAGCTGTACCAAGAGACC. The rearrangement uses TRBV4-2 and TRBJ2-5; D is possibly TRBD1 (5 bases). The CDR3 end falls 3 residues outside the read, so it is completed with the germline J gene. V lost 1 base and J 0 bases, leaving 9 bases between the germline ends. This CDR3 spans 15 amino acids. In germline, CDR1 is LGHNA, CDR2 YNFKEQ.

As to this clone: The CDR3 end falls 3 residues outside the read, so it is completed with the germline J gene. This rearrangement joins TRBV5-1 to TRBJ1-6; the match to TRBD1 covers 7 bases. The germline gives CDR1 SGHRS, CDR2 YFSETQ. The CDR3 is made up of 15 amino acids. Trimming cost V 4 bases and J 7 bases; bases outside gene matches: 8. The part of the CDR3 DNA that was read is TGCGCCAGCAGCGTCCGGGACAGTAAAAATTCACCC. Protein product: CASSVRDSKNSP. The full CDR3 reads CASSVRDSKNSPLHF.

Comment on this clone: Coverage ceases 3 residues before the CDR3 finishes, and the germline J gene fills in the end. The chain has TRBV7-6 and TRBJ1-4; 8 nucleotides agree with TRBD1. This CDR3 is 15 amino acids long. CDR1 SGHVS and CDR2 FNYEAQ come from the germline V gene. Unmatched junction bases numbered 4, after V lost 5 bases and J lost 2 bases. The CDR3 DNA, read in part, is TGTGCCAGCAGCCCCGACAGGGGCACTAATGAAAAA. Its translation: CASSPDRGTNEK. The full CDR3 sequence reads CASSPDRGTNEKLFF.

Points on this clone: From the germline J gene comes the end of the CDR3, since the read stops 3 residues before it. This chain links TRBV19 with TRBJ1-5; TRBD1 is a possible D gene (6 bases). Per germline, CDR1 LNHDA and CDR2 SQIVND (reference sequence). This CDR3 contains 15 residues. Trimming took off 7 bases at V and 4 bases at J, with 17 bases between the two ends. Incomplete CDR3 DNA: TGTGCCAGTACCTGGGTCCAGGGGCGGAATCAGCCC. Amino acid sequence: CASTWVQGRNQP. The CDR3, in full, reads CASTWVQGRNQPQHF. The full variable domain, completed using reference TRBV19 and TRBJ1-5, is DGGITQSPKYLFRKEGQNVTLSCEQNLNHDAMYWYRQDPGQGLRLIYYSQIVNDFQKGDIAEGYSVSREKKESFPLTVTSAQKNPTAFYLCASTWVQGRNQPQHFGDGTRLSIL.

About this clone: The CDR3 extends 3 residues past the end of the read, so its final part is completed from the germline J gene. The rearrangement joins TRBV2 to TRBJ2-7; the D is unclear. The CDR3 consists of 12 residues. Trimming cost V 10 bases and J 1 base, with 11 bases left between them. The germline V gene has CDR1 SNHLY and CDR2 FYNNEI. The part of the CDR3 DNA that was read is TGTGCCACTTATCAGGTTTCCTACGAG. Protein sequence: CATYQVSYE. The CDR3 as a whole reads CATYQVSYEQYF.

On this clone: The read halts 3 residues ahead of the CDR3 end, with the missing end drawn from the germline J gene. This chain connects TRBV11-1 to TRBJ2-5; no firm D call. CDR3 length: 11 residues. Germline V gene data show CDR1 as SGHAT and CDR2 as FQDESV (reference sequence). V was cut by 4 bases and J by 3 bases, with 3 bases left in between. Incomplete CDR3 DNA: TGTGCCAGCAGCTCCGAAGAGACC. It translates to CASSSEET. The full CDR3 protein is CASSSEETQYF.

With respect to this clone: The read ends 3 residues shy of where the CDR3 ends; the end is completed using the germline J gene. The chain recombines TRBV6-2 or TRBV6-3 with TRBJ2-6, with 9 bases identical to TRBD1. Germline V gene sequence: CDR1 MNHEY, CDR2 SVGEGT. The junction had 5 bases not matched to a gene; V was cut back by 6 bases and J by 2 bases. CDR3 length: 16 amino acids. Incomplete CDR3 DNA: TGTGCCAGCAGCAACGACAGGGGGGCTGGGGCCAACGTC. Its translation is CASSNDRGAGANV. The whole CDR3 reads CASSNDRGAGANVLTF.

With regard to this clone: The read terminates 3 residues before the CDR3 end, so the remaining end is supplied by the germline J gene. V gene TRBV28 combines with J gene TRBJ2-7; the D gene is possibly TRBD1 (6 bases). The CDR3 extends over 15 amino acids. Trimming removed 8 bases from V and 3 bases from J, with 20 bases in between. CDR1 MDHEN and CDR2 SYDVKM come from the germline V gene. CDR3 DNA, as far as it was read: TGTGCCAGCTCCGGCCGGCAGGGGTTAAACTACGAG. Its translation: CASSGRQGLNYE. The full CDR3 reads CASSGRQGLNYEQYF.

The covered CDR3 bases are TGTGCCAGCAGCCGCAGGGGTCTCGAGACC. Translating it yields CASSRRGLET. The entire CDR3 sequence reads CASSRRGLETQYF. This chain links TRBV5-6 with TRBJ2-5, with D possibly TRBD1 on 6 matching bases. The read stops 3 residues short of the end of the CDR3; the missing end is completed from the germline J gene. CDR3 length: 13 amino acids. V was trimmed by 4 bases and J by 5 bases, leaving 12 bases between them. The V gene's germline CDR1 is SGHDT and CDR2 YYEEEE.

Details on this clone: The read ends 3 residues shy of where the CDR3 ends; the end is completed using the germline J gene. The J gene is TRBJ1-4, the V gene TRBV30, with 9 bases that match TRBD1. The CDR3 length is 15 residues. CDR1 and CDR2 (germline): GTSNPN, SVGIG (reference sequence). The junction had 10 bases not matched to a gene; V was cut back by 1 base and J by 10 bases. CDR3 amino acids: CAWSAPGTGTAKLFF. The sequenced CDR3 bases are TGTGCCTGGAGTGCCCCCGGGACAGGGACTGCAAAA. The entire variable domain, with the rest obtained from reference TRBV30 and TRBJ1-4, is as follows: SQTIHQWPATLVQPVGSPLSLECTVEGTSNPNLYWYRQAAGRGLQLLFYSVGIGQISSEVPQNLSASRPQDRQFILSSKKLLLSDSGFYLCAWSAPGTGTAKLFFGSGTQLSVL.

Comments on this clone: Sequencing ends 3 residues short of the CDR3 end; the germline J gene provides the rest. The genes are TRBV19 and TRBJ2-3; D is perhaps TRBD1 or TRBD2 (5 bases each). Germline lookup yields CDR1 LNHDA and CDR2 SQIVND (reference sequence). Trimming took 1 base from V and 6 from J, leaving 14 bases between them. The CDR3 length is 15 residues. Partial CDR3 DNA: TGTGCCAGTAGTATAGGAGGGGTGAGGGCGGATACG. Its protein product is CASSIGGVRADT. The whole CDR3 sequence is CASSIGGVRADTQYF.

About this clone itself: From the germline J gene comes the end of the CDR3, since the read stops 3 residues before it. The genes are TRBV6-4 and TRBJ2-1; TRBD1 agrees at 7 bases. Germline V gene data show CDR1 as MRHNA and CDR2 as SNTAGT. V lost 2 bases, J lost 6 bases, and 1 base stayed unmatched. CDR3 length: 13 amino acids. Incomplete CDR3 DNA: TGTGCCAGCAGTGACGGGGACAGCAATGAG. Translation gives CASSDGDSNE. The full CDR3 protein is CASSDGDSNEQFF.

As to this clone: The read halts 3 residues ahead of the CDR3 end, with the missing end drawn from the germline J gene. The genes are TRBV18 and TRBJ2-2, with 7 bases aligning to TRBD1. Trimming took 3 bases from V and 6 from J; bases not matched to a gene: 13. Per germline, CDR1 KGHSH and CDR2 LQKENI. The CDR3 is 17 residues long. CDR3 in amino acids: CASSPDRVGSRAGELFF. Incomplete CDR3 DNA: TGTGCCAGCTCACCTGACAGGGTCGGGTCAAGGGCCGGGGAG. The full variable domain, with the rest looked up from reference TRBV18 and TRBJ2-2, is NAGVMQNPRHLVRRRGQEARLRCSPMKGHSHVYWYRQLPEEGLKFMVYLQKENIIDESGMPKERFSAEFPKEGPSILRIQQVVRGDSAAYFCASSPDRVGSRAGELFFGEGSRLTVL.

As for this clone: The observed sequence ends 3 residues before the CDR3 terminus, with the missing tail filled in from the germline J gene. The chain couples TRBV19 to TRBJ1-1; D perhaps matches TRBD1 (6 bases). The CDR3 extends over 14 amino acids. The V and J ends lost 6 bases and 4 bases respectively, with 15 bases between them. Germline-derived CDR1 and CDR2 are LNHDA and SQIVND (reference sequence). CDR3 bases read: TGTGCCAGTAGCCATTCAGGGGAGGGCACTGAA. Translated, it gives CASSHSGEGTE. The entire CDR3 protein is CASSHSGEGTEAFF.

As concerns this clone: The CDR3 is cut off 3 residues early in the read; its end comes from the germline J gene. The chain uses TRBV11-2 and TRBJ2-1; 8 nucleotides line up with TRBD2. The trim removed 5 bases at V and 7 bases at J, leaving 10 bases unmatched. This CDR3 spans 15 amino acids. Germline V CDR1 and CDR2: SGHAT, FQNNGV. CDR3 in amino acids: CASSPSGTSLNEQFF. CDR3 bases read: TGTGCCAGCAGCCCAAGTGGGACTAGTCTTAATGAG.

Notes on this clone: The read finishes 3 residues shy of the CDR3 end, and the germline J gene is used to complete it. The chain uses TRBV6-4 and TRBJ1-1; D is unresolved. This CDR3 has 13 residues. V was shortened by 3 bases and J by 1 base, with 6 bases between the two germline ends. The germline V gene has CDR1 MRHNA and CDR2 SNTAGT. Incomplete CDR3 DNA: TGTGCCAGCAGTGAACGGGGGAACACTGAA. This gives the protein CASSERGNTE. The entire CDR3 protein reads CASSERGNTEAFF.